This entry lists 30 T cell receptor beta chains sequenced from one sample in a study of T cells in Graves' hyperthyroidism and ophthalmopathy. Using RNA transcripts as the source, TCR beta CDR3 regions were amplified. The TCR CDR3 was amplified in a first-round RT-PCR using the HTBI primer set. TCRdb independently ran MiXCR on the multiplex PCR reads; one entry per CDR3 protein. Of approximately 620,000 distinct CDR3 sequences listed, 15% to 20% are singletons. The source material was blood. All receptors derive from a woman aged 40 to 50 with Graves' ophthalmopathy.

Only a few counts were recorded for this clonotype. A junction boundary mismatches the germline segment, possibly from a read error. This rearrangement joins TRBV7-7 to TRBJ2-3; D is possibly TRBD1 (5 bases). Germline V gene sequence: CDR1 SSHAT, CDR2 FNYEAQ (reference sequence). This CDR3 is 15 amino acids long. As DNA, the CDR3 is TGTGCTAGCAGCTCTCCCAGGGTTGACACAGATACGCAGTATTTT. Its translation is CASSSPRVDTDTQYF.

This clonotype was counted between two and nine times. The rearrangement uses TRBV28 and TRBJ2-2; D ambiguous. CDR3 size: 11 residues. Germline V gene lookup returns CDR1 MDHEN and CDR2 SYDVKM. Trimming took 6 bases from V and 6 from J, leaving 5 bases between them. The CDR3 sequence is CASSPAGELFF. The CDR3 nucleotides are TGTGCCAGCAGCCCTGCCGGGGAGCTGTTTTTT.

This clonotype has ten or more counts. The V and J genes are TRBV20-1 and TRBJ2-5; 9 bases align to TRBD2. The CDR3 consists of 14 residues. Germline loops: CDR1 DFQATT, CDR2 SNEGSKA (reference sequence). V dropped 0 bases and J dropped 5; count of bases not matched to a gene: 4. In DNA form, the CDR3 reads TGCAGTGCTAGAGAAGCGGGGGGAGGTGAGACCCAGTACTTC. Translation: CSAREAGGGETQYF.

This clonotype was seen many times. The J gene is TRBJ2-1, the V gene TRBV5-8; 11 bases map to TRBD2. V was pared by 1 base and J by 8 bases, with 14 bases of the junction left unmatched. Germline-derived CDR1 and CDR2 are SGHTS and YDEGEE. The CDR3 sequence is 18 residues long. CDR3 protein: CASSLRDRVSGGVDEQFF. The CDR3, as DNA: TGTGCCAGCAGCTTGAGAGACAGGGTTAGCGGGGGGGTCGATGAGCAGTTCTTC.

This clonotype has a count of ten or more. The rearrangement joins TRBV12-3 or TRBV12-4 to TRBJ2-7; 10 bases align to TRBD2. V lost 4 bases, J lost 6 bases, and 6 bases stayed unmatched. The CDR3 loop spans 14 amino acids. For the CDR3, the DNA is TGTGCCAGCAGTTCCAGCGGGAGGGCCTCCGAGCAGTACTTC. Translated: CASSSSGRASEQYF.

As to this clonotype: A much larger clone is a single base away; this may be a read error. The chain uses TRBV20-1 and TRBJ2-3; 7 bases are shared with TRBD1. The CDR3 spans 13 residues. Trimming at V came to 4 bases and at J to 8 bases, leaving 9 bases not matched to a gene. From germline, CDR1 is DFQATT and CDR2 SNEGSKA (reference sequence). The CDR3 region has the DNA TGCAGTGCTATCGGACAGGAAGGGAGTACGCAGTATTTT. Translated: CSAIGQEGSTQYF.

The chain combines TRBV5-8 with TRBJ1-5, with 7 bases lining up with TRBD1. Trimming took 4 bases from V and 5 from J; bases not matched to a gene: 0. CDR1 is SGHTS and CDR2 is YDEGEE in the germline V gene. The CDR3 spans 12 residues. CDR3 loop: CASSGTDQPQHF. In nucleotides, the CDR3 is TGTGCCAGCAGCGGGACAGATCAGCCCCAGCATTTT.

To note about this clonotype: A much larger clonotype is one base distant, so this may be a read error. The J gene is TRBJ2-1, the V gene TRBV3-1; D might be TRBD1 or TRBD2, each matching 6 bases. The CDR3 covers 16 residues. CDR1 LGHDT and CDR2 YNNKEL come from the germline V gene (reference sequence). CDR3 amino acids: CASNQGLPGAGNEQFF. CDR3 in DNA: TGTGCCAGCAACCAAGGTCTTCCGGGGGCGGGGAATGAGCAGTTCTTC.

This chain joins TRBV6-1 and TRBJ2-7, with D possibly TRBD2 on 6 matching bases. Germline V lookup: CDR1 MNHNS, CDR2 SASEGT. V lost 7 bases to trimming and J lost 0 bases, with 22 bases between them. CDR3 length: 17 residues. As DNA, the CDR3 is TGTGCCAGCATGCCCCTTAAACTAAGACTAGGCTCCTACGAGCAGTACTTC. Its translation: CASMPLKLRLGSYEQYF.

J is TRBJ1-6 and V is TRBV9, with D unresolved. The CDR3 contains 16 residues. Trimming left V 0 bases short and J 6 bases short, with 13 bases between. Germline CDR1 reads SGDLS; CDR2 reads YYNGEE. CDR3 protein: CASSVDGGLTNSPLHF. The CDR3 DNA reads as TGTGCCAGCAGCGTAGACGGAGGTCTAACTAATTCACCCCTCCACTTT. The full variable domain, with the rest looked up from reference TRBV9 and TRBJ1-6, is DSGVTQTPKHLITATGQRVTLRCSPRSGDLSVYWYQQSLDQGLQFLIQYYNGEERAKGNILERFSAQQFPDLHSELNLSSLELGDSALYFCASSVDGGLTNSPLHFGNGTRLTVT.

In this sample, this clonotype turned up a few times. The genes are TRBV7-3 and TRBJ2-5, with TRBD2 identical over 15 bases. Per germline, CDR1 SGHTA and CDR2 FQGTGA. J was trimmed by 4 bases and V by 2 bases; bases with no gene match: 5. The CDR3 totals 17 residues. The CDR3 region has the DNA TGTGCCAGCAGCTTAGGACTAGCGGGGGGGCCGTCAGAGACCCAGTACTTC. This codes for CASSLGLAGGPSETQYF.

This clonotype was seen once. The chain has TRBV2 and TRBJ2-1; TRBD2 aligns across 11 bases. The J call is uncertain, as TRBJ2-7 better fits the DNA end. Germline loops: CDR1 SNHLY, CDR2 FYNNEI. CDR3 length equals 15 residues. CDR3 nucleotides: TGTGCCAGCAGTGGTTTAGCGGGAGGGGACAATGAGCAGTACTTC. Its translation: CASSGLAGGDNEQYF.

V and J are TRBV9 and TRBJ2-6; no firm D call. The CDR3 is 18 amino acids. The germline gives CDR1 SGDLS, CDR2 YYNGEE. V dropped 0 bases and J dropped 0 bases, with 13 bases sitting between them. In DNA, the CDR3 is TGTGCCAGCAGCGTAGCTGGCAAACCGAGCTCTGGGGCCAACGTCCTGACTTTC. It encodes CASSVAGKPSSGANVLTF.

The gene calls are TRBV15 and TRBJ1-2, with a possible D match to TRBD1 (6 bases). The CDR3 is 15 residues long. V shed 0 bases and J shed 8 bases, with 16 bases lying between them. Germline V gene lookup returns CDR1 LNHNV and CDR2 YYDKDF (reference sequence). CDR3 region: CATSRDLAGAKGYTF. The DNA for the CDR3 is TGTGCCACCAGCAGAGATTTGGCAGGGGCTAAGGGCTACACCTTC.

This clonotype was observed at least ten times. The rearrangement uses TRBV6-1 and TRBJ1-5; possibly TRBD1 for D (6 bases). The V end was cut by 6 bases, the J end by 3 bases, with 15 bases between. The CDR3 spans 15 residues. Germline V gene data show CDR1 as MNHNS and CDR2 as SASEGT. Here the CDR3 DNA reads TGTGCCAGCAGCAACACCGGGGGCGACAATCAGCCCCAGCATTTT. This codes for CASSNTGGDNQPQHF.

This clonotype was observed many times. J is TRBJ2-1 and V is TRBV5-1; 12 nucleotides match TRBD2. In germline, CDR1 is SGHRS, CDR2 YFSETQ. The CDR3 has 15 residues. V shed 5 bases and J 4 bases; nucleotides not matched to a gene: 4. The CDR3 sequence is CASSPGTSGYNEQFF. As DNA, the CDR3 is TGCGCCAGCAGTCCCGGGACTAGCGGGTACAATGAGCAGTTCTTC. Full variable domain (remainder filled in from reference TRBV5-1 and TRBJ2-1): KAGVTQTPRYLIKTRGQQVTLSCSPISGHRSVSWYQQTPGQGLQFLFEYFSETQRNKGNFPGRFSGRQFSNSRSEMNVSTLELGDSALYLCASSPGTSGYNEQFFGPGTRLTVL.

The chain uses TRBV5-5 and TRBJ1-5, with D possibly TRBD1 on 5 matching bases. The CDR3 contains 15 residues. Germline V gene lookup returns CDR1 SGHKS and CDR2 YYEKEE (reference sequence). Between the trimmed V and J ends, which lost 4 bases and 0 bases, there was a span of 11 bases. The CDR3 DNA follows: TGTGCCAGCAGCCGCGGGGCCGTTAGCAATCAGCCCCAGCATTTT. This codes for CASSRGAVSNQPQHF.

This clonotype was detected many times. This rearrangement joins TRBV7-9 to TRBJ2-1; D is undetermined. Germline CDR1 reads SEHNR; CDR2 reads FQNEAQ (reference sequence). The CDR3 sequence is 15 residues long. Trimming stripped 1 base from V and 1 base from J, with 8 bases between. CDR3 sequence reads: CASSLVRASYNEQFF. As DNA, the CDR3 is TGTGCCAGCAGCTTAGTAAGGGCATCCTACAATGAGCAGTTCTTC.

This clonotype has more than one count but fewer than ten. The rearrangement joins TRBV4-1 to TRBJ2-7; 11 bases align to TRBD2. CDR3 length: 18 amino acids. V lost 1 base, J lost 3 bases, and 11 bases stayed unmatched. CDR1 and CDR2 from the germline V gene are MGHRA and YSYEKL. The DNA for the CDR3 is TGCGCCAGCAGCCAAGTCCAGGTCTCCGGGACTAGCGGCTACGAGCAGTACTTC. Translation: CASSQVQVSGTSGYEQYF.

This clonotype was recorded many times. The J gene is TRBJ2-7, the V gene TRBV5-1; D may be TRBD1 (5 bases). Germline CDR1 reads SGHRS; CDR2 reads YFSETQ. This CDR3 is 15 amino acids long. Trimming stripped 0 bases from V and 2 bases from J, with 12 bases between. Written as DNA, the CDR3 is TGCGCCAGCAGCTTGGAGGTAGGGGTGACCTACGAGCAGTACTTC. Translated: CASSLEVGVTYEQYF.

The chain uses TRBV5-6 and TRBJ2-7; a possible D gene is TRBD1 (6 bases). V was shortened by 4 bases and J by 1 base, with 18 bases between the two germline ends. The CDR3 is made up of 16 amino acids. CDR1 SGHDT and CDR2 YYEEEE come from the germline V gene. This CDR3 reads CASSDTQGTISYEQYF. CDR3 sequence (DNA): TGTGCCAGCAGCGATACGCAGGGGACCATTTCCTACGAGCAGTACTTC. The whole variable domain, filled in from reference TRBV5-6 and TRBJ2-7, reads DAGVTQSPTHLIKTRGQQVTLRCSPKSGHDTVSWYQQALGQGPQFIFQYYEEEERQRGNFPDRFSGHQFPNYSSELNVNALLLGDSALYLCASSDTQGTISYEQYFGPGTRLTVT.

A single count supports this clonotype. This chain links TRBV13 with TRBJ2-1, with D perhaps assigned TRBD1 or TRBD2 (5 bases each). This CDR3 region has 16 residues. Germline CDR1 is PRHDT and CDR2 is FYEKMQ (reference sequence). The V end lost 4 bases, the J end lost 2 bases, and 15 bases lay between the germline ends. The CDR3 here is CASSSRGEGTYNEQFF. The CDR3 nucleotides are TGTGCCAGCAGCTCCCGAGGGGAAGGGACCTACAATGAGCAGTTCTTC.

The gene calls are TRBV9 and TRBJ1-2; D unclear. The CDR3 sequence is 15 residues long. Germline CDR1 SGDLS, CDR2 YYNGEE. Trimming pared 4 bases from V and 5 bases from J, leaving 18 bases between. CDR3 DNA sequence: TGTGCCAGCAGCCCGCACAGCGACGAACCTTATGGCTACACCTTC. Amino acids: CASSPHSDEPYGYTF.

Comments on this clonotype: This sequence may be a read error, since a much larger clone differs from it by one base. V and J are TRBV20-1 and TRBJ2-3, with 10 bases matching TRBD2. From germline, CDR1 is DFQATT and CDR2 SNEGSKA (reference sequence). The CDR3 totals 14 residues. V lost 4 bases, J lost 2 bases, and 3 bases stayed unmatched. The CDR3 is CSATTSGATDTQYF. CDR3 nucleotides: TGCAGTGCTACAACTAGCGGGGCCACAGATACGCAGTATTTT.

There are many counts of this clonotype. The rearrangement links TRBV6-1 to TRBJ2-1; TRBD1 matches 7 bases. After removal of 6 bases from V and 3 bases from J, the junction contained 14 bases not matched to a gene. The CDR3 length is 17 residues. Germline V gene sequence: CDR1 MNHNS, CDR2 SASEGT. The CDR3 spells CASRASGLRQGYNEQFF. For the CDR3, the DNA is TGTGCCAGCAGAGCCAGTGGCTTGCGACAGGGCTACAATGAGCAGTTCTTC.

This clonotype was found many times. The V call is TRBV7-2, the J call TRBJ2-1; a weak D match, TRBD1 (5 bases). CDR1 SGHTA and CDR2 FQGNSA come from the germline V gene. V shed 4 bases and J shed 6 bases, with 7 bases lying between them. There are 12 residues in the CDR3. The CDR3 sequence: CASSWTSNEQFF. The CDR3 bases are TGTGCCAGCAGCTGGACAAGCAATGAGCAGTTCTTC.

This clonotype showed up just a few times. The J gene is TRBJ2-1, the V gene TRBV7-9; D ambiguous. The CDR3 has 17 residues. Trimming shortened V by 4 bases and J by 0 bases, and 16 bases separated the two germline ends. In germline, CDR1 is SEHNR, CDR2 FQNEAQ (reference sequence). CDR3: CASSSDLLGSSYNEQFF. For the CDR3, the DNA is TGTGCCAGCAGCTCCGATCTCCTCGGAAGCTCCTACAATGAGCAGTTCTTC.

This clonotype was seen only a few times. J is TRBJ1-5 and V is TRBV19; D unresolved. The CDR3 runs to 15 residues. Germline V gives CDR1 LNHDA, CDR2 SQIVND (reference sequence). V dropped 3 bases and J dropped 5 bases, with 14 bases sitting between them. CDR3 sequence reads: CASSMGVGFDQPQHF. Written as DNA, the CDR3 is TGTGCCAGTAGTATGGGAGTAGGCTTCGATCAGCCCCAGCATTTT.

The V call is TRBV4-1, the J call TRBJ2-5, with 10 bases that match TRBD1. There are 15 residues in the CDR3. V lost 3 bases to trimming and J lost 1 base; unmatched junction nucleotides: 2. From germline, CDR1 is MGHRA and CDR2 YSYEKL. The CDR3: CASSQGQGPQETQYF. For the CDR3, the DNA is TGCGCCAGCAGCCAGGGACAGGGGCCCCAAGAGACCCAGTACTTC.

This clonotype was picked up many times. CDR3 sequence reads: CASSSRGGDEKLFF. CDR3 DNA sequence: TGTGCCAGCAGCTCGAGGGGAGGTGATGAAAAACTGTTTTTT. This rearrangement joins TRBV7-6 to TRBJ1-4; a possible D gene is TRBD1 (5 bases). Germline assignment: CDR1 SGHVS and CDR2 FNYEAQ. The CDR3 extends over 14 amino acids. Trimming pared 4 bases from V and 6 bases from J, leaving 12 bases between.